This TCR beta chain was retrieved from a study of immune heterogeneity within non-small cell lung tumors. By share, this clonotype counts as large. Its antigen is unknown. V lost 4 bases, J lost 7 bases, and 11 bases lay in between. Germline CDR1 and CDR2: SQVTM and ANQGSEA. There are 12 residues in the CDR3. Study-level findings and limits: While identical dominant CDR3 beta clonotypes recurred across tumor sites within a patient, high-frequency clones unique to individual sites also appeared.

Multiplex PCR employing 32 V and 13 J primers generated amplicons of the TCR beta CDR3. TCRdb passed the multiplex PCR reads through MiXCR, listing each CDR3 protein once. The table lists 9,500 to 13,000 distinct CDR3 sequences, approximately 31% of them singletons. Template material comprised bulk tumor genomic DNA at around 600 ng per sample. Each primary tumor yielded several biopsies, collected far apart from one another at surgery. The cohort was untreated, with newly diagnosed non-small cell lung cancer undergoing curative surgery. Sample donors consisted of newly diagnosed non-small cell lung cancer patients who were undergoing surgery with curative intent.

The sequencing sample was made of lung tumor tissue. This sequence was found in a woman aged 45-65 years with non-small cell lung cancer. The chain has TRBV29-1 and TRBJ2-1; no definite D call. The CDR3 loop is CSVGGLSNEQFF. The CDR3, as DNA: TGCAGCGTTGGAGGCCTAAGTAATGAGCAGTTCTTC.